This T cell receptor beta chain was retrieved from a study of blood T cell repertoires in COVID-19. Overall study: The cDNA or gDNA used as material had been derived from T cells, B-cell-depleted T cells, or PBMCs.

The CDR3 covers 14 residues. From germline, CDR1 is SNHLY and CDR2 FYNNEI. With 6 bases removed from V and 7 bases from J, the gap between germline ends came to 19 bases. The method was immunoSEQ multiplex PCR; TCRdb's version includes in-frame clones alone and lacks a portion of them. The table has roughly 92,000 clones, around 87% seen once. The receptor was isolated from a human donor with acute or convalescent COVID-19. The donor label of this sample is uncertain. The chain carries TRBV2 and TRBJ2-7, with TRBD2 as a possible D gene (6 bases). The sample was peripheral blood. The CDR3 is CASSDPRQTREQYF. The CDR3 DNA reads TGTGCCAGCAGCGACCCTAGACAGACTAGAGAGCAGTACTTC.